The 6 T cell receptor beta chains given below trace back to one sample, sequenced in a study of blood T cell repertoires in COVID-19. Profiled with immunoSEQ multiplex PCR; TCRdb holds only in-frame clones, not every one. The repertoire includes 120,000 to 150,000 clones, under 90% of them detected once, and 3.9% sits in the top ten. Input material: PBMCs or T cells enriched from blood (not recorded which). The receptor source for this set is a man between 50 and 59 years old in a cohort exposed to, infected with or recovered from COVID-19 (not recorded which).

The chain joins TRBV9 to TRBJ1-4; possible D gene TRBD1, 5 bases. Germline CDR1 and CDR2: SGDLS and YYNGEE. Trimming shortened V by 3 bases and J by 1 base, and 10 bases separated the two germline ends. The CDR3 has 15 amino acids. This CDR3 reads CASSGFGGTNEKLFF. The CDR3 DNA reads TGTGCCAGCAGCGGGTTCGGGGGAACTAATGAAAAACTGTTTTTT.

The chain is built from TRBV2 and TRBJ1-1; D not resolved. The CDR3 spans 13 residues. Deletions cut 8 bases from V and 1 base from J, with 11 bases between. The germline gives CDR1 SNHLY, CDR2 FYNNEI. The CDR3 region is CASPRHGNTEAFF. The CDR3 nucleotides are TGTGCCAGCCCCCGACACGGGAACACTGAAGCTTTCTTT.

The chain employs TRBV11-2 and TRBJ2-4, with a weak D call TRBD2 (5 bases). V was clipped by 5 bases and J by 0 bases, with 17 bases between them. The CDR3 spans 17 residues. The germline V gene has CDR1 SGHAT and CDR2 FQNNGV. The CDR3 DNA reads as TGTGCCAGCAGCCCCCGAGCTGCGGGTAGAGCCAAAAACATTCAGTACTTC. As protein: CASSPRAAGRAKNIQYF.

The V call is TRBV9, the J call TRBJ2-7; D unclear. The ends were cut back, 4 bases at V and 6 bases at J, with 11 bases in the middle. The CDR3 is made up of 12 amino acids. The germline gives CDR1 SGDLS, CDR2 YYNGEE. DNA of the CDR3: TGTGCCAGCAGCTCTATGTCAGGCGAGCAGTACTTC. It codes for CASSSMSGEQYF.

The chain combines TRBV9 with TRBJ2-4; TRBD1 agrees at 7 bases. V lost 1 base to trimming and J lost 7 bases; unmatched junction nucleotides: 8. CDR3 length: 15 amino acids. From germline, CDR1 is SGDLS and CDR2 YYNGEE. Here the CDR3 DNA reads TGTGCCAGCAGCGTAAAGGGGGCGCTTAAGAACATTCAGTACTTC. It specifies CASSVKGALKNIQYF.

This chain joins TRBV25-1 and TRBJ1-5; TRBD1 agrees at 8 bases. The germline V gene has CDR1 MGHDK and CDR2 SYGVNS. CDR3 size: 15 residues. Trimming took 10 bases from V and 1 from J; bases not matched to a gene: 9. The CDR3 sequence: CAIYFDRGSNQPQHF. The DNA for the CDR3 is TGTGCCATATACTTTGACAGGGGAAGCAATCAGCCCCAGCATTTT.